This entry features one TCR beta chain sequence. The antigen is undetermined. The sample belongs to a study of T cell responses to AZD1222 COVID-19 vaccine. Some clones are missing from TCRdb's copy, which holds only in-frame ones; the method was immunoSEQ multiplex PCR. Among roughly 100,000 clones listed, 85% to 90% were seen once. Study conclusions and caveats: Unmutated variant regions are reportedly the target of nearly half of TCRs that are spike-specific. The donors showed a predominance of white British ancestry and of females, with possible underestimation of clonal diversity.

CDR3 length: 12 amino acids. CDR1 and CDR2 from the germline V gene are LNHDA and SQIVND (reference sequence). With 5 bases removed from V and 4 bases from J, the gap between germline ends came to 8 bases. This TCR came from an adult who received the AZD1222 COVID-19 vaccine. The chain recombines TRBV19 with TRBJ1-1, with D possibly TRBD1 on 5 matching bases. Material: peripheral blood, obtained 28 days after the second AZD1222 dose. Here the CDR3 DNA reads TGTGCCAGTAGTGGGGGTTTCACTGAAGCTTTCTTT. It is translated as CASSGGFTEAFF.